Listed below are T cell receptor beta chains from one sample, sequenced in a study of tumor and adjacent non-tumor tissue in lung cancer. Via MiXCR, TCRdb re-called the multiplex PCR reads, giving one row per CDR3 protein. The sample shows under 85,000 distinct CDR3 sequences, over 65% of them seen only once. Sequenced material: distant non-tumor lung tissue. Receptors were obtained from a man aged 70-80 years with non-small cell lung cancer. The CDR3 runs from the conserved cysteine through the conserved F or W.

len: 15; j_gene: TRBJ2-7; v_gene: TRBV11-2; CDR3aa: CASSLDQGGRYEQCF
len: 15; j_gene: TRBJ1-6; v_gene: TRBV27; CDR3aa: CASRYRDRENSPLHF
len: 15; j_gene: TRBJ2-2; v_gene: TRBV7-9; CDR3aa: CASNREGSNTGELFF
len: 14; j_gene: TRBJ2-3; v_gene: TRBV5-1; CDR3aa: CASSISTGGDTQYF
len: 13; j_gene: TRBJ1-1; v_gene: TRBV29-1; CDR3aa: CSVTKGVETEVFF
len: 14; j_gene: TRBJ2-5; v_gene: TRBV4-2; CDR3aa: CASSQDRAPETQYF
len: 13; j_gene: TRBJ2-7; v_gene: TRBV7-3; CDR3aa: CAGSFTRGYEQYF
len: 14; j_gene: TRBJ1-1; v_gene: TRBV11-3; CDR3aa: CASSPRVLNTEVFF
len: 18; j_gene: TRBJ2-7; v_gene: TRBV5-4; CDR3aa: CASSLALGAEPTSYVQYF
len: 14; j_gene: TRBJ1-1; v_gene: TRBV10-3; CDR3aa: CPISAPDRNTEAFF
len: 15; j_gene: TRBJ1-1; v_gene: TRBV11-2; CDR3aa: CASSLTNSSNTEAFF
len: 15; j_gene: TRBJ2-5; v_gene: TRBV20-1; CDR3aa: CSARDPRGGQEKQYF
len: 15; j_gene: TRBJ2-3; v_gene: TRBV6-6; CDR3aa: CAGTVRESRSDTQYF
len: 14; j_gene: TRBJ2-4; v_gene: TRBV29-1; CDR3aa: CSVEPKGWGNIQYF
len: 14; j_gene: TRBJ1-1; v_gene: TRBV5-4; CDR3aa: CASNLDRASTEAFF
len: 15; j_gene: TRBJ1-2; v_gene: TRBV6-1; CDR3aa: CSSTARDRNGGGYAF
len: 14; j_gene: TRBJ2-7; v_gene: TRBV6-5; CDR3aa: CASRRDSALDGQYF
len: 14; j_gene: TRBJ2-1; v_gene: TRBV10-1; CDR3aa: CASGRGGSYNKQFF
len: 14; j_gene: TRBJ2-3; v_gene: TRBV20-1; CDR3aa: CSAKTGPSTYTQYF
len: 17; j_gene: TRBJ2-1; v_gene: TRBV6-1; CDR3aa: CASSEDVGLFGYNELFF
len: 17; j_gene: TRBJ2-5; v_gene: TRBV4-1; CDR3aa: CASNQAGGGVGGETQYF
len: 17; j_gene: TRBJ1-4; v_gene: TRBV4-2; CDR3aa: CASSQVPLGVGSEKLFF
len: 14; j_gene: TRBJ2-3; v_gene: TRBV20-1; CDR3aa: CSARLNTNTDTQYF
len: 17; j_gene: TRBJ2-7; v_gene: TRBV6-5; CDR3aa: CASSPGLAGDRSGEQYF
len: 16; j_gene: TRBJ1-2; v_gene: TRBV4-2; CDR3aa: CAISQGFWVDNHGYTF